This T cell receptor beta chain is drawn from a study of cytomegalovirus exposure and HLA in healthy donors. Study-wide results and limits: Researchers catalogued approximately 160 TCR beta chains as cytomegalovirus-associated.

The PCR contained 60 Vbeta and 13 Jbeta primers. Here immunoSEQ multiplex PCR was the method, and the copy in TCRdb shows in-frame clones only, minus some. The sample shows 95,000 to 110,000 clones, roughly 72% of them seen only once. This clone turned up a few times. Its antigen remains unidentified. Germline loops: CDR1 MGHRA, CDR2 YSYEKL. Trimming removed 2 bases from V and 5 bases from J; junction bases left unmatched: 15. CDR3 length: 20 residues. The receptor comes from a woman in her late teens or twenties in good health and CMV-seropositive. Sequences were obtained from PBMCs. The chain employs TRBV4-1 and TRBJ2-5; 15 bases fit TRBD2. The CDR3 nucleotides read TGCGCCAGCAGCCAAACTCTACTCCGGACTAGCGGGAGGGCCCTTGAGACCCAGTACTTC. Protein: CASSQTLLRTSGRALETQYF.